This is a list of T cell receptor beta chains from one sample in a study of a mutant IDH1 vaccine in newly diagnosed glioma. Clones were read by immunoSEQ multiplex PCR, and TCRdb kept only the in-frame ones, dropping some. The sample lists over 50,000 clones, about 80% occurring once. Antigens for these TCRs are unknown. The specimen comprised PBMCs, sampled from a glioma patient whose treatment included an IDH1 peptide vaccine. The receptors come from a man aged 25-45 years with glioma. Both conserved end residues are part of each CDR3. D genes are given only for firm matches. A clone size is listed for some rows: how often the clone was seen (once, few, many), or a class if it is expanded.

j_gene: TRBJ2-1
d_gene: TRBD2
len: 18
v_gene: TRBV11-3
abundance: .
CDR3aa: CASSLDSRASGGADEQFF
CDR3nt: TGTGCCAGCAGCTTAGACTCCCGGGCCAGCGGGGGGGCGGATGAGCAGTTCTTC

j_gene: TRBJ2-1
d_gene: .
len: 14
v_gene: TRBV4-1
abundance: .
CDR3aa: CASSQDSGLGEQFF
CDR3nt: TGCGCCAGCAGCCAAGACTCGGGGCTCGGTGAGCAGTTCTTC

j_gene: TRBJ1-3
d_gene: .
len: 17
v_gene: TRBV4-1
abundance: .
CDR3aa: CASSQVGGQAISNTIYF
CDR3nt: TGCGCCAGCAGCCAAGTCGGGGGTCAAGCGATCTCCAACACCATATATTTT

j_gene: TRBJ1-5
d_gene: TRBD1
len: 15
v_gene: TRBV6-5
abundance: .
CDR3aa: CASSYSYRGGQPQHF
CDR3nt: TGTGCCAGCAGTTACTCGTACAGGGGAGGTCAGCCCCAGCATTTT

j_gene: TRBJ2-3
d_gene: TRBD2
len: 13
v_gene: TRBV6-4
abundance: .
CDR3aa: CASSERGEDTQYF
CDR3nt: TGTGCCAGCAGTGAGCGGGGGGAGGATACGCAGTATTTT

j_gene: TRBJ2-7
d_gene: TRBD2
len: 18
v_gene: TRBV5-4
abundance: once
CDR3aa: CASSLVGLAGASTYEQYF
CDR3nt: TGTGCCAGCAGCTTGGTGGGACTAGCGGGGGCCTCCACCTACGAGCAGTACTTC

j_gene: TRBJ1-2
d_gene: TRBD1
len: 15
v_gene: TRBV18
abundance: .
CDR3aa: CASSPESGGYYGYTF
CDR3nt: TGTGCCAGCTCACCCGAATCAGGGGGTTACTATGGCTACACCTTC

j_gene: TRBJ2-6
d_gene: .
len: 13
v_gene: TRBV6-5
abundance: .
CDR3aa: CASTYSGANVLTF
CDR3nt: TGTGCCAGCACCTACTCTGGGGCCAACGTCCTGACTTTC

j_gene: TRBJ2-5
d_gene: .
len: 17
v_gene: TRBV19
abundance: .
CDR3aa: CASSNVIWGGTGETQYF
CDR3nt: TGTGCCAGTAGTAACGTGATTTGGGGCGGAACGGGGGAGACCCAGTACTTC

j_gene: TRBJ2-1
d_gene: .
len: 14
v_gene: TRBV14
abundance: .
CDR3aa: CASSQDLVGNEQFF
CDR3nt: TGTGCCAGCAGCCAAGATCTTGTCGGGAATGAGCAGTTCTTC

j_gene: TRBJ2-2
d_gene: TRBD2
len: 15
v_gene: TRBV2
abundance: .
CDR3aa: CASSERGGNTGELFF
CDR3nt: TGTGCCAGCAGTGAACGGGGGGGAAACACCGGGGAGCTGTTTTTT

j_gene: TRBJ1-2
d_gene: .
len: 14
v_gene: TRBV7-9
abundance: .
CDR3aa: CASSAEGLDYGYTF
CDR3nt: TGTGCCAGCAGCGCGGAGGGTCTGGACTATGGCTACACCTTC

j_gene: TRBJ2-2
d_gene: .
len: 16
v_gene: TRBV4-3
abundance: .
CDR3aa: CASSQTPGSLTGELFF
CDR3nt: TGCGCCAGCAGCCAAACTCCCGGGAGTTTGACCGGGGAGCTGTTTTTT

j_gene: TRBJ2-7
d_gene: .
len: 13
v_gene: TRBV7-9
abundance: once
CDR3aa: CASSAPGDYEQYF
CDR3nt: TGTGCCAGCTCGGCCCCGGGGGATTACGAGCAGTACTTC

j_gene: TRBJ1-2
d_gene: .
len: 14
v_gene: TRBV2
abundance: .
CDR3aa: CASRGSGPLNGYTF
CDR3nt: TGTGCCAGCAGGGGATCGGGCCCCCTTAATGGCTACACCTTC

j_gene: TRBJ1-1
d_gene: .
len: 14
v_gene: TRBV9
abundance: few
CDR3aa: CASSSQDFNTEAFF
CDR3nt: TGTGCCAGCAGCTCACAAGATTTTAACACTGAAGCTTTCTTT

j_gene: TRBJ1-6
d_gene: .
len: 13
v_gene: TRBV6-1
abundance: .
CDR3aa: CASSDRENSPLHF
CDR3nt: TGTGCCAGCAGTGATAGAGAAAATTCACCCCTCCACTTT

j_gene: TRBJ1-3
d_gene: .
len: 12
v_gene: TRBV11-2
abundance: .
CDR3aa: CASSLEEFTIYF
CDR3nt: TGTGCCAGCAGCTTAGAAGAATTCACCATATATTTT

j_gene: TRBJ1-1
d_gene: TRBD1
len: 15
v_gene: TRBV19
abundance: few
CDR3aa: CASRSVDLRQGEAFF
CDR3nt: TGTGCCAGTAGGAGCGTGGATCTTAGACAGGGTGAAGCTTTCTTT

j_gene: TRBJ1-3
d_gene: TRBD1
len: 13
v_gene: TRBV30
abundance: .
CDR3aa: CAWSVQGSHTIYF
CDR3nt: TGTGCCTGGAGTGTACAGGGGAGTCACACCATATATTTT

j_gene: TRBJ2-3
d_gene: .
len: 17
v_gene: TRBV27
abundance: once
CDR3aa: CASSLWGTFRGTDTQYF
CDR3nt: TGTGCCAGCAGTTTATGGGGGACTTTTCGAGGCACAGATACGCAGTATTTT

j_gene: TRBJ2-5
d_gene: .
len: 14
v_gene: TRBV7-2
abundance: .
CDR3aa: CASSLVVQQETQYF
CDR3nt: TGTGCCAGCAGCTTAGTTGTGCAACAAGAGACCCAGTACTTC

j_gene: TRBJ1-3
d_gene: .
len: 15
v_gene: TRBV15
abundance: .
CDR3aa: CATSRDRGSGNTIYF
CDR3nt: TGTGCCACCAGCAGAGATAGGGGCTCTGGAAACACCATATATTTT

j_gene: TRBJ1-5
d_gene: .
len: 13
v_gene: TRBV6-4
abundance: .
CDR3aa: CASSPEWNQPQHF
CDR3nt: TGTGCCAGCTCCCCTGAGTGGAATCAGCCCCAGCATTTT

j_gene: TRBJ2-7
d_gene: .
len: 14
v_gene: TRBV18
abundance: .
CDR3aa: CASSPGKGDYEQYF
CDR3nt: TGTGCCAGCTCACCAGGGAAGGGGGACTACGAGCAGTACTTC

j_gene: TRBJ1-2
d_gene: .
len: 14
v_gene: TRBV19
abundance: .
CDR3aa: CASSILPGMGGYTF
CDR3nt: TGTGCCAGTAGTATTCTCCCAGGGATGGGCGGCTACACCTTC

j_gene: TRBJ1-2
d_gene: .
len: 11
v_gene: TRBV10-2
abundance: .
CDR3aa: CASGEFYGYTF
CDR3nt: TGCGCCAGCGGCGAGTTCTATGGCTACACCTTC

j_gene: TRBJ2-5
d_gene: .
len: 15
v_gene: TRBV27
abundance: .
CDR3aa: CASSDLGLSQETQYF
CDR3nt: TGTGCCAGCAGCGATCTTGGGCTCTCCCAAGAGACCCAGTACTTC

j_gene: TRBJ2-7
d_gene: TRBD2
len: 12
v_gene: TRBV28
abundance: .
CDR3aa: CASGGGTYEQYF
CDR3nt: TGTGCCAGCGGGGGGGGTACCTACGAGCAGTACTTC

j_gene: TRBJ2-5
d_gene: .
len: 13
v_gene: TRBV14
abundance: .
CDR3aa: CASSQQAYGTQYF
CDR3nt: TGTGCCAGCAGCCAGCAGGCCTACGGGACCCAGTACTTC

j_gene: TRBJ1-5
d_gene: .
len: 15
v_gene: TRBV28
abundance: .
CDR3aa: CASSLPDSFNQPQHF
CDR3nt: TGTGCCAGCAGTTTGCCGGACAGTTTCAATCAGCCCCAGCATTTT

j_gene: TRBJ1-5
d_gene: .
len: 15
v_gene: TRBV7-2
abundance: .
CDR3aa: CASSPGPGGNQPQHF
CDR3nt: TGTGCCAGCAGCCCCGGGCCTGGCGGCAATCAGCCCCAGCATTTT

j_gene: TRBJ1-2
d_gene: TRBD1
len: 15
v_gene: TRBV14
abundance: .
CDR3aa: CASSPWTGWVGGYTF
CDR3nt: TGTGCCAGCAGCCCGTGGACAGGGTGGGTCGGAGGCTACACCTTC

j_gene: TRBJ1-4
d_gene: .
len: 17
v_gene: TRBV7-8
abundance: .
CDR3aa: CASSYQPTTGGREKLFF
CDR3nt: TGTGCCAGCAGCTACCAACCCACAACAGGAGGGAGGGAAAAACTGTTTTTT

j_gene: TRBJ1-2
d_gene: .
len: 12
v_gene: TRBV27
abundance: .
CDR3aa: CASSPTGRGYTF
CDR3nt: TGTGCCAGCAGTCCCACAGGGCGCGGCTACACCTTC

j_gene: TRBJ1-2
d_gene: .
len: 15
v_gene: TRBV5-1
abundance: .
CDR3aa: CASSLNQRANYGYTF
CDR3nt: TGCGCCAGCAGCTTGAACCAGAGAGCTAACTATGGCTACACCTTC

j_gene: TRBJ2-6
d_gene: .
len: 19
v_gene: TRBV9
abundance: .
CDR3aa: CASSVPTGRVVSGANVLTF
CDR3nt: TGTGCCAGCAGCGTCCCAACAGGGAGGGTTGTGTCTGGGGCCAACGTCCTGACTTTC

j_gene: TRBJ1-5
d_gene: TRBD1
len: 15
v_gene: TRBV28
abundance: few
CDR3aa: CASSLGTGAGEPQHF
CDR3nt: TGTGCCAGCAGTTTAGGGACAGGGGCCGGGGAGCCCCAGCATTTT

j_gene: TRBJ1-3
d_gene: .
len: 14
v_gene: TRBV5-1
abundance: .
CDR3aa: CASAVGPAGNTIYF
CDR3nt: TGCGCCAGTGCAGTGGGACCCGCTGGAAACACCATATATTTT

j_gene: TRBJ1-4
d_gene: TRBD1
len: 16
v_gene: TRBV6-5
abundance: .
CDR3aa: CASSLGQTTTNEKLFF
CDR3nt: TGTGCCAGCAGTTTGGGACAGACTACAACTAATGAAAAACTGTTTTTT

j_gene: TRBJ2-5
d_gene: TRBD2
len: 18
v_gene: TRBV4-2
abundance: .
CDR3aa: CASSQGILAGGLKETQYF
CDR3nt: TGTGCCAGCAGCCAAGGGATTTTAGCGGGGGGGCTTAAAGAGACCCAGTACTTC

j_gene: TRBJ1-4
d_gene: .
len: 12
v_gene: TRBV2
abundance: few
CDR3aa: CAGQGQGEKLFF
CDR3nt: TGTGCCGGCCAAGGTCAAGGGGAAAAACTGTTTTTT

j_gene: TRBJ1-6
d_gene: .
len: 17
v_gene: TRBV27
abundance: .
CDR3aa: CASSLSDGSSYNSPLHF
CDR3nt: TGTGCCAGCAGTTTATCCGACGGTAGCTCCTATAATTCACCCCTCCACTTT

j_gene: TRBJ1-3
d_gene: .
len: 12
v_gene: TRBV29-1
abundance: .
CDR3aa: CSVGVSINTIYF
CDR3nt: TGCAGCGTCGGAGTTTCTATAAACACCATATATTTT

j_gene: TRBJ1-2
d_gene: .
len: 13
v_gene: TRBV19
abundance: .
CDR3aa: CASTSSGFYGYTF
CDR3nt: TGTGCCAGTACCTCGTCGGGGTTCTATGGCTACACCTTC

j_gene: TRBJ1-3
d_gene: .
len: 12
v_gene: TRBV29-1
abundance: .
CDR3aa: CSGRGPGNTIYF
CDR3nt: TGCAGTGGCAGGGGTCCAGGAAACACCATATATTTT

j_gene: TRBJ2-2
d_gene: .
len: 15
v_gene: TRBV5-6
abundance: .
CDR3aa: CASSLAQGSAGELFF
CDR3nt: TGTGCCAGCAGCTTGGCCCAGGGGAGCGCCGGGGAGCTGTTTTTT

j_gene: TRBJ2-3
d_gene: TRBD2
len: 16
v_gene: TRBV6-6
abundance: .
CDR3aa: CASSFGTSGVTDTQYF
CDR3nt: TGTGCCAGCAGCTTTGGGACTAGCGGGGTCACAGATACGCAGTATTTT

j_gene: TRBJ2-3
d_gene: TRBD1
len: 16
v_gene: TRBV14
abundance: .
CDR3aa: CASSPGTGLATDTQYF
CDR3nt: TGTGCCAGCAGCCCCGGGACAGGGTTGGCCACAGATACGCAGTATTTT

j_gene: TRBJ1-4
d_gene: .
len: 15
v_gene: TRBV10-3
abundance: .
CDR3aa: CAISDLGSTNEKLFF
CDR3nt: TGTGCCATCAGTGACCTGGGGTCAACTAATGAAAAACTGTTTTTT

j_gene: TRBJ2-3
d_gene: TRBD2
len: 15
v_gene: TRBV6-4
abundance: few
CDR3aa: CASSEAGGTTDTQYF
CDR3nt: TGTGCCAGCAGTGAAGCGGGGGGGACCACAGATACGCAGTATTTT

j_gene: TRBJ1-1
d_gene: .
len: 12
v_gene: TRBV30
abundance: .
CDR3aa: CAWSVRGVEAFF
CDR3nt: TGTGCCTGGAGTGTACGGGGTGTTGAAGCTTTCTTT

j_gene: TRBJ2-7
d_gene: TRBD1
len: 14
v_gene: TRBV18
abundance: .
CDR3aa: CASSWSGQSDEQYF
CDR3nt: TGTGCCAGCTCATGGTCGGGACAGTCCGACGAGCAGTACTTC

j_gene: TRBJ1-5
d_gene: .
len: 16
v_gene: TRBV16
abundance: .
CDR3aa: CASSHLEVGSNQPQHF
CDR3nt: TGTGCCAGCAGCCACCTAGAGGTCGGGAGTAATCAGCCCCAGCATTTT